A single sample is the source of the 6 T cell receptor beta chains below, sequenced in a study of OX40 agonist ivuxolimab in advanced cancers. The method was immunoSEQ multiplex PCR; TCRdb's version includes in-frame clones alone and lacks a portion of them. The sample lists around 68,000 clones; around nine tenths were seen once. The sequenced sample was CD4+ or CD8+ T cells sorted from blood, obtained in a trial of the OX40 agonist ivuxolimab. The receptor source for this set is an adult with an advanced solid tumor such as melanoma, head and neck, liver or kidney cancer.

The chain recombines TRBV11-2 with TRBJ1-5; D gene unclear. Deletions cut 0 bases from V and 0 bases from J, with 9 bases between. CDR1 SGHAT and CDR2 FQNNGV come from the germline V gene. This CDR3 contains 16 residues. CDR3 bases: TGTGCCAGCAGCTTAGATGAGTCGCTTAGCAATCAGCCCCAGCATTTT. Protein sequence: CASSLDESLSNQPQHF.

The V gene is TRBV5-6, the J gene TRBJ2-1; tentative D call: TRBD2 (6 bases). CDR3 length equals 14 residues. Trimming cost V 7 bases and J 6 bases, with 17 bases left between them. Germline V lookup: CDR1 SGHDT, CDR2 YYEEEE. Written as DNA, the CDR3 is TGTGCCAGCGCGGGGCGACGGGGCGGCAATGAGCAGTTCTTC. Translated: CASAGRRGGNEQFF.

A single count supports this clone. This chain uses TRBV7-2 with TRBJ2-1; D not certain. The germline V gene has CDR1 SGHTA and CDR2 FQGNSA. The germline V and J ends were trimmed by 5 bases and 9 bases, with 11 bases remaining between them. This CDR3 comprises 12 residues. CDR3 sequence reads: CASSLPASEQFF. The CDR3 DNA is TGTGCCAGCAGCCTCCCCGCGTCTGAGCAGTTCTTC.

The chain joins TRBV6-5 to TRBJ1-6; no clear D. Trimming removed 6 bases from V and 7 bases from J, with 10 bases in between. The CDR3 sequence is 13 residues long. Germline assignment: CDR1 MNHEY and CDR2 SVGAGI. DNA of the CDR3: TGTGCCAGCAGGGGCCCGAGCAATTCACCCCTCCACTTT. Translated: CASRGPSNSPLHF.

This rearrangement joins TRBV25-1 to TRBJ2-3, with TRBD1 identical over 7 bases. CDR1 MGHDK and CDR2 SYGVNS come from the germline V gene. The CDR3 covers 12 residues. The ends lost 11 bases at V and 2 bases at J; junction bases unmatched: 4. The CDR3 DNA reads TGTGCCGCTAGGGGGCACACAGATACGCAGTATTTT. It encodes CAARGHTDTQYF.

The J gene is TRBJ2-7, the V gene TRBV2; perhaps TRBD1 as D (6 bases). Trimming removed 6 bases at V and 2 bases at J, with 8 bases between. The CDR3 totals 12 residues. Germline-derived CDR1 and CDR2 are SNHLY and FYNNEI. CDR3 in amino acids: CASRRTAYEQYF. DNA for the CDR3: TGTGCCAGCAGAAGGACAGCCTACGAGCAGTACTTC.